The rows below give T cell receptor beta chains drawn from one sample of a study of T cells in Graves' hyperthyroidism and ophthalmopathy. Using its own MiXCR run on the multiplex PCR reads, TCRdb lists one record per CDR3 protein. The table has approximately 530,000 distinct CDR3 sequences, about a sixth seen once. The sequencing sample was made of blood. These receptors originate from a woman aged 18-29 years with Graves' hyperthyroidism. CDR3s include the opening cysteine and the closing phenylalanine or tryptophan. The order of the fields is V gene, clone size, J gene, D gene, CDR3 DNA, CDR3 protein. The D gene is left open where the match is weak. Where a row states a size, it is once, few, many or the class of an expanded clone; other rows omit it.

V gene: TRBV5-1
clone size: .
J gene: TRBJ2-5
D gene: .
CDR3 DNA: TGCGCCAGCAGCTTTATCGATCGGAGTCAAGAGACCCAGTACTTC
CDR3 protein: CASSFIDRSQETQYF

V gene: TRBV29-1
clone size: few
J gene: TRBJ2-1
D gene: .
CDR3 DNA: TGCAGCGTTTTGGTGACTTGGGGGGACTACAATGAGCAGTTCTTC
CDR3 protein: CSVLVTWGDYNEQFF

V gene: TRBV6-1
clone size: many
J gene: TRBJ2-2
D gene: .
CDR3 DNA: TGTGCCAGCAGTGAAGCGATCAGGGACACCGGGGAGCTGTTTTTT
CDR3 protein: CASSEAIRDTGELFF

V gene: TRBV12-3/TRBV12-4
clone size: many
J gene: TRBJ2-3
D gene: .
CDR3 DNA: TGTGCCAGCCGACTCCTCACAGATACGCAGTATTTT
CDR3 protein: CASRLLTDTQYF

V gene: TRBV12-3/TRBV12-4
clone size: many
J gene: TRBJ2-2
D gene: .
CDR3 DNA: TGTGCCAGCAGGGAACAGGGTCTCGGGGAGCTGTTTTTT
CDR3 protein: CASREQGLGELFF

V gene: TRBV27
clone size: many
J gene: TRBJ1-5
D gene: TRBD1
CDR3 DNA: TGTGCCAGCAGCTACTCGTACAGGGGGCAAGGTCAGCCCCAGCATTTT
CDR3 protein: CASSYSYRGQGQPQHF

V gene: TRBV30
clone size: many
J gene: TRBJ2-7
D gene: .
CDR3 DNA: TGTGCCTGGGGTTCTAACGAGCAGTACTTC
CDR3 protein: CAWGSNEQYF

V gene: TRBV27
clone size: few
J gene: TRBJ2-7
D gene: .
CDR3 DNA: TGTGCCAGCAGTTTAGGCGGCGGTTTTGGTAACGAGCAGTACTTC
CDR3 protein: CASSLGGGFGNEQYF

V gene: TRBV6-1
clone size: .
J gene: TRBJ2-7
D gene: TRBD1
CDR3 DNA: TGTGCCAGCAGTGAAGAGAGAACCGGGACAGGTTCCTACGAGCAGTACTTC
CDR3 protein: CASSEERTGTGSYEQYF

V gene: TRBV25-1
clone size: few
J gene: TRBJ2-1
D gene: TRBD2
CDR3 DNA: TGTGCCAGCAGTGGGGGCCCTCGACTAGCGGCCTACAATGAGCAGTTCTTC
CDR3 protein: CASSGGPRLAAYNEQFF

V gene: TRBV7-2
clone size: few
J gene: TRBJ2-2
D gene: .
CDR3 DNA: TGTGCCAGCAGCTTTCCTACTCAGAGGCCCGGGGAGCTGTTTTTT
CDR3 protein: CASSFPTQRPGELFF

V gene: TRBV6-1
clone size: few
J gene: TRBJ1-3
D gene: .
CDR3 DNA: TGTGCCAGCAGTGTCGGACACCCCTCTGGAAACACCATATATTTT
CDR3 protein: CASSVGHPSGNTIYF

V gene: TRBV6-1
clone size: few
J gene: TRBJ1-1
D gene: TRBD1
CDR3 DNA: TGTGCCAGCAATACAGGGGGGGCGAACACTGAAGCTTTCTTT
CDR3 protein: CASNTGGANTEAFF

V gene: TRBV10-3
clone size: .
J gene: TRBJ2-7
D gene: .
CDR3 DNA: TGTGCCATCAGGGACGGAGTTCACCCCTACGAACAGTACTTC
CDR3 protein: CAIRDGVHPYEQYF

V gene: TRBV2
clone size: many
J gene: TRBJ2-3
D gene: .
CDR3 DNA: TGTGCCAGCATCACGACGGGTCGGGGCGGAGATACGCAGTATTTT
CDR3 protein: CASITTGRGGDTQYF

V gene: TRBV7-9
clone size: few
J gene: TRBJ1-1
D gene: .
CDR3 DNA: TGTGCCAGCAGCCCGGGGGTTTCGGCTGAAGCTTTCTTT
CDR3 protein: CASSPGVSAEAFF

V gene: TRBV28
clone size: many
J gene: TRBJ2-4
D gene: TRBD1
CDR3 DNA: TGTGCCAGCAGTCCCACCGGGACAGGGTTCCTACTAGCCAAAAACATTCAGTACTTC
CDR3 protein: CASSPTGTGFLLAKNIQYF

V gene: TRBV3-1
clone size: .
J gene: TRBJ2-2
D gene: TRBD2
CDR3 DNA: TGTGCCAGCAGCCCCCTTGATCTAGCGGGAGCCAGGGCCGGGGAGCTGTTTTTT
CDR3 protein: CASSPLDLAGARAGELFF

V gene: TRBV19
clone size: .
J gene: TRBJ1-2
D gene: .
CDR3 DNA: TGTGCCAGTAGTCCGCTCCCCACACAGGTTGGCTATGGCTACACCTTC
CDR3 protein: CASSPLPTQVGYGYTF

V gene: TRBV20-1
clone size: many
J gene: TRBJ2-7
D gene: .
CDR3 DNA: TGCAGTGCGCTTCCCGACTGGGGGAACGAGCAGTACTTC
CDR3 protein: CSALPDWGNEQYF

V gene: TRBV20-1
clone size: many
J gene: TRBJ2-3
D gene: .
CDR3 DNA: TGCAGTGCTAGGGCGGGATTGGGCACAGATACGCAGTATTTT
CDR3 protein: CSARAGLGTDTQYF

V gene: TRBV20-1
clone size: many
J gene: TRBJ2-5
D gene: .
CDR3 DNA: TGCGGCCTCCGGGCCGGTGAGACCCAGTACTTC
CDR3 protein: CGLRAGETQYF

V gene: TRBV20-1
clone size: .
J gene: TRBJ2-1
D gene: .
CDR3 DNA: TGCAGTGCTCCCCAAGGGGGCGGGATTGGTTTCGGTGAGCAGTTCTTC
CDR3 protein: CSAPQGGGIGFGEQFF

V gene: TRBV11-2
clone size: many
J gene: TRBJ2-7
D gene: .
CDR3 DNA: TGTGCCAGCAGCTCACCCGGGGGGCGGAGTACGAAGCAGTACTTC
CDR3 protein: CASSSPGGRSTKQYF

V gene: TRBV30
clone size: .
J gene: TRBJ2-4
D gene: .
CDR3 DNA: TGTGCCTGGAGTGTTCGGGGGGCAGGCATTCAGTACTTC
CDR3 protein: CAWSVRGAGIQYF

V gene: TRBV18
clone size: many
J gene: TRBJ1-2
D gene: .
CDR3 DNA: TGTGCCAGCTCACCATTGGGGCCCTATGGCTACACCTTC
CDR3 protein: CASSPLGPYGYTF

V gene: TRBV2
clone size: .
J gene: TRBJ2-7
D gene: TRBD1
CDR3 DNA: TGTGCCAGCAGAGCCCAGACAGGGATGTACGAGCAGTACTTC
CDR3 protein: CASRAQTGMYEQYF

V gene: TRBV20-1
clone size: .
J gene: TRBJ2-3
D gene: .
CDR3 DNA: TGCAGTGCCTCGCGGCGGAGCACAGATACGCAGTATTTT
CDR3 protein: CSASRRSTDTQYF

V gene: TRBV24-1
clone size: many
J gene: TRBJ2-1
D gene: TRBD2
CDR3 DNA: TGTGCCACCAGTGACACCTTAGCGGGGCTCTACAATGAGCAGTTCTTC
CDR3 protein: CATSDTLAGLYNEQFF

V gene: TRBV19
clone size: .
J gene: TRBJ2-1
D gene: TRBD2
CDR3 DNA: TGTGCCAGTAGTATCCCTTCGGGAGGGAGGAATGAGCAGTTCTTC
CDR3 protein: CASSIPSGGRNEQFF

V gene: TRBV2
clone size: many
J gene: TRBJ2-2
D gene: TRBD1
CDR3 DNA: TGTGCCAGCAGTCAGGGGGATTACACCGGGGAGCTGTTTTTT
CDR3 protein: CASSQGDYTGELFF

V gene: TRBV3-1
clone size: few
J gene: TRBJ2-5
D gene: TRBD1
CDR3 DNA: TGTGCCAGCAGGCAGACAGGGCAAGAGACCCAGTACTTC
CDR3 protein: CASRQTGQETQYF

V gene: TRBV28
clone size: many
J gene: TRBJ2-1
D gene: .
CDR3 DNA: TGTGCCAGCAGTTTATGGGGCGGACCGAACAATGAGCAGTTCTTC
CDR3 protein: CASSLWGGPNNEQFF

V gene: TRBV28
clone size: many
J gene: TRBJ2-7
D gene: TRBD2
CDR3 DNA: TGTGCCAGCAGGTTAGCGGGGAGCTCCTACGAGCAGTACTTC
CDR3 protein: CASRLAGSSYEQYF

V gene: TRBV7-9
clone size: few
J gene: TRBJ2-7
D gene: .
CDR3 DNA: TGTGCCAGCAGCTGGGGCGGCGAGCAGTACTTC
CDR3 protein: CASSWGGEQYF

V gene: TRBV11-2
clone size: .
J gene: TRBJ2-1
D gene: TRBD2
CDR3 DNA: TGTGCCAGCAGCTCCCTCCGGACTAGCGGGGGCCTGAGTCGTGAGCAGTTCTTC
CDR3 protein: CASSSLRTSGGLSREQFF

V gene: TRBV5-4
clone size: many
J gene: TRBJ2-5
D gene: TRBD1
CDR3 DNA: TGTGCCAGCAGCATAGGGACAGGGGGTCAAGAGACCCAGTACTTC
CDR3 protein: CASSIGTGGQETQYF

V gene: TRBV12-3/TRBV12-4
clone size: many
J gene: TRBJ2-1
D gene: TRBD2
CDR3 DNA: TGTGCCAGCAGTCAACTAGCGGGAGACTACAATGAGCAGTTCTTC
CDR3 protein: CASSQLAGDYNEQFF

V gene: TRBV15
clone size: many
J gene: TRBJ1-4
D gene: .
CDR3 DNA: TGTGCCACCAGCAGAGTAACCCCAGACGGTGAAAAACTGTTTTTT
CDR3 protein: CATSRVTPDGEKLFF

V gene: TRBV24-1
clone size: few
J gene: TRBJ1-4
D gene: TRBD1
CDR3 DNA: TGTGCCACCAGTGATGCGACAGGGCCGGCTGAAAAACTGTTTTTT
CDR3 protein: CATSDATGPAEKLFF

V gene: TRBV6-2/TRBV6-3
clone size: once
J gene: TRBJ2-7
D gene: TRBD1
CDR3 DNA: TGTGCCAGCAGTTGGGGACAGGGGGCTTACAATGAGCAGTACTTC
CDR3 protein: CASSWGQGAYNEQYF

V gene: TRBV15
clone size: many
J gene: TRBJ1-2
D gene: .
CDR3 DNA: TGTGCCACCAGCAGAGATAGCGGTGACTATGGCTACACCTTC
CDR3 protein: CATSRDSGDYGYTF

V gene: TRBV12-3/TRBV12-4
clone size: .
J gene: TRBJ2-2
D gene: .
CDR3 DNA: TGTGCCAGCAGCCCGTTAAGCACCGGGGAGCTGTTTTTT
CDR3 protein: CASSPLSTGELFF

V gene: TRBV7-9
clone size: many
J gene: TRBJ2-5
D gene: .
CDR3 DNA: TGTGCCAGCAGCTTAGCAGGCTTTCAAGAGACCCAGTACTTC
CDR3 protein: CASSLAGFQETQYF

V gene: TRBV19
clone size: .
J gene: TRBJ2-7
D gene: .
CDR3 DNA: TGTGCCAGTCGGGCGGGACCTTACTACGAGCAGTACTTC
CDR3 protein: CASRAGPYYEQYF

V gene: TRBV20-1
clone size: .
J gene: TRBJ1-2
D gene: TRBD1
CDR3 DNA: TGCAGTGCTAGTTATGGGACAGGGCCTGGCTACACCTTC
CDR3 protein: CSASYGTGPGYTF

V gene: TRBV9
clone size: few
J gene: TRBJ2-1
D gene: TRBD2
CDR3 DNA: TGTGCCAGCAGCCCCGCGACTAGCGGGAGAATCCCCCGACCCTACAATGAGCAGTTCTTC
CDR3 protein: CASSPATSGRIPRPYNEQFF

V gene: TRBV28
clone size: few
J gene: TRBJ2-3
D gene: .
CDR3 DNA: TGTGCCGGAAATGCGGGGGCGGTCGCAGATACGCAGTATTTT
CDR3 protein: CAGNAGAVADTQYF

V gene: TRBV10-2
clone size: .
J gene: TRBJ1-2
D gene: .
CDR3 DNA: TGCGCCAGCACCACCGCTACGTCCGGCTACACCTTC
CDR3 protein: CASTTATSGYTF

V gene: TRBV28
clone size: many
J gene: TRBJ2-5
D gene: TRBD2
CDR3 DNA: TGTGCCACTAAACTAGCGGACCTCCAAGAGACCCAGTACTTC
CDR3 protein: CATKLADLQETQYF

V gene: TRBV4-1
clone size: .
J gene: TRBJ2-3
D gene: .
CDR3 DNA: TGCGCCAGCAGCCAAGCAATAGGGGAAGGCACAGATACGCAGTATTTT
CDR3 protein: CASSQAIGEGTDTQYF

V gene: TRBV9
clone size: .
J gene: TRBJ1-3
D gene: .
CDR3 DNA: TGTGCCAGCAGCATCGGACTGATCTCTGGAAACACCATATATTTT
CDR3 protein: CASSIGLISGNTIYF

V gene: TRBV20-1
clone size: few
J gene: TRBJ1-5
D gene: .
CDR3 DNA: TGCAGTGCTGGAACGATGGGTCAGCCCCAGCATTTT
CDR3 protein: CSAGTMGQPQHF

V gene: TRBV5-6
clone size: few
J gene: TRBJ2-5
D gene: .
CDR3 DNA: TGTGCCAGCAGCTTCCCCGGGACAAAAAAAGAGACCCAGTACTTC
CDR3 protein: CASSFPGTKKETQYF

V gene: TRBV6-4
clone size: few
J gene: TRBJ2-5
D gene: .
CDR3 DNA: TGTGCCAGCAGCTCCGAAGGGGGGAGCGGGGAGACCCAGTACTTC
CDR3 protein: CASSSEGGSGETQYF

V gene: TRBV20-1
clone size: few
J gene: TRBJ2-1
D gene: TRBD2
CDR3 DNA: TGCAGTGCTAGCCGAAGCGGGAGCTACAATGAGCAGTTCTTC
CDR3 protein: CSASRSGSYNEQFF

V gene: TRBV18
clone size: many
J gene: TRBJ1-1
D gene: .
CDR3 DNA: TGTGCCAGCTCACAGGAGCAGAACACTGAAGCTTTCTTT
CDR3 protein: CASSQEQNTEAFF

V gene: TRBV19
clone size: .
J gene: TRBJ1-3
D gene: TRBD1
CDR3 DNA: TGTGCCAGTAGTCCCCCAACCGGGACAGGAAGAAGCTCTGGAAACACCATATATTTT
CDR3 protein: CASSPPTGTGRSSGNTIYF